The sequence of this T cell receptor beta chain was determined in a study of blood T cell repertoires in COVID-19. Clones were read by immunoSEQ multiplex PCR, and TCRdb kept only the in-frame ones, dropping some. The sample contains roughly 270,000 clones, 85% of which appear only once. The V end lost 6 bases, the J end lost 3 bases, and 15 bases lay between the germline ends. This CDR3 has 15 amino acids. Germline CDR1 reads ENHRY; CDR2 reads SYGVKD. The chain joins TRBV10-3 to TRBJ2-1; perhaps TRBD1 as D (6 bases). The TCR comes from a woman between 45 and 60 years old who had recovered from COVID-19. The source material was PBMCs or T cells enriched from blood (not recorded which). Here the CDR3 reads CAISLQGLVYNEQFF. CDR3 DNA sequence: TGTGCCATCAGCTTACAGGGCTTGGTCTACAATGAGCAGTTCTTC.